Listed below are T cell receptor beta chains from one sample, sequenced in a study of T cells in Graves' hyperthyroidism and ophthalmopathy. TCRdb re-called the multiplex PCR reads with MiXCR, one entry per CDR3 protein. This table has about 480,000 distinct CDR3 sequences, roughly 14% appearing once. The sequencing sample was made of blood. These receptors were collected from a woman under 30 with Graves' hyperthyroidism. Each CDR3 is given with its conserved first and last residue. D genes are given only for firm matches. Rows give clone size only sometimes, using once, few, many, or a class for an expanded clone.

cdr3_aa	cdr3_nt	clone_size	v_call	d_call	j_call
CASGDRQGRNTEAFF	TGCGCCAGCGGAGACAGACAGGGGCGGAACACTGAAGCTTTCTTT	many	TRBV5-1	TRBD1	TRBJ1-1
CASSPRRGSSSGNTIYF	TGTGCCAGCTCACCCCGGCGGGGGAGTAGCTCTGGAAACACCATATATTTT	many	TRBV18	NA	TRBJ1-3
CSARVRAKNEQFF	TGCAGTGCTAGAGTGCGGGCGAAGAATGAGCAGTTCTTC	NA	TRBV20-1	NA	TRBJ2-1
CASSGRLAGTRGEQFF	TGTGCCAGCAGCGGACGACTAGCGGGAACTCGTGGTGAGCAGTTCTTC	many	TRBV12-3/TRBV12-4	TRBD2	TRBJ2-1
CASSVGTNSNSNQPQHF	TGTGCCAGCAGCGTAGGGACAAATTCTAATAGCAATCAGCCCCAGCATTTT	few	TRBV9	NA	TRBJ1-5
CASCQARLETQYF	TGTGCCTCATGTCAAGCTCGCCTAGAGACCCAGTACTTC	many	TRBV2	NA	TRBJ2-5
CASSSTWTGGGYTF	TGTGCCAGCAGTTCAACATGGACAGGGGGTGGCTACACCTTC	many	TRBV27	TRBD1	TRBJ1-2
CATSRTTSSSGANVLTF	TGTGCCACCAGTCGAACGACAAGCAGCTCTGGGGCCAACGTCCTGACTTTC	many	TRBV24-1	NA	TRBJ2-6
CASSGRDTDTQYF	TGTGCCAGCAGCGGTCGCGATACGGATACGCAGTATTTT	few	TRBV7-9	NA	TRBJ2-3
CASTRGTMNTEAFF	TGCGCCAGCACCAGGGGTACCATGAACACTGAAGCTTTCTTT	many	TRBV5-1	NA	TRBJ1-1
CSVGASGSYNNEQFF	TGCAGCGTGGGGGCTAGCGGGAGTTATAACAATGAGCAGTTCTTC	many	TRBV29-1	TRBD2	TRBJ2-1
CASSIGAGGLSEAFF	TGTGCCAGTAGTATAGGGGCGGGAGGACTCTCTGAAGCTTTCTTT	many	TRBV19	NA	TRBJ1-1
CASSLWGDRKMNTEAFF	TGCGCCAGCAGCTTGTGGGGGGACAGGAAAATGAACACTGAAGCTTTCTTT	many	TRBV5-1	TRBD1	TRBJ1-1
CSSPAGGVNTEAFF	TGCAGCTCCCCGGCCGGGGGGGTGAACACTGAAGCTTTCTTT	many	TRBV29-1	NA	TRBJ1-1
CASSLGQGRGTDTQYF	TGCGCCAGCAGCTTGGGACAGGGAAGAGGAACAGATACGCAGTATTTT	NA	TRBV5-1	TRBD1	TRBJ2-3
CASSLMVDTQYF	TGTGCCAGCAGCCTGATGGTAGATACGCAGTATTTT	NA	TRBV16	NA	TRBJ2-3
CASRLGQGGETQYF	TGTGCCAGCAGACTAGGACAGGGTGGGGAGACCCAGTACTTC	many	TRBV2	TRBD1	TRBJ2-5
CASSIVGGATDTRYF	TGTGCCAGTAGTATAGTGGGGGGGGCCACAGATACGCGGTATTTT	NA	TRBV19	NA	TRBJ2-3
CASSRRALRATEAFF	TGTGCCAGCAGCCGTCGGGCCCTTCGGGCCACTGAAGCTTTCTTT	many	TRBV11-3	NA	TRBJ1-1
CASSPGGGDSSYNEQFF	TGCGCCAGCAGCCCCGGGGGGGGTGACAGCTCCTACAATGAGCAGTTCTTC	many	TRBV5-1	TRBD2	TRBJ2-1
CASSGFVSMNTEAFF	TGTGCCAGCAGTGGTTTTGTATCAATGAACACTGAAGCTTTCTTT	many	TRBV2	NA	TRBJ1-1
CAWSRGGGNEKLFF	TGTGCCTGGAGTCGCGGCGGGGGGAATGAAAAACTGTTTTTT	many	TRBV30	NA	TRBJ1-4
CSARTSSQGNYGYTF	TGCAGTGCTAGGACATCCAGCCAGGGCAACTATGGCTACACCTTC	few	TRBV20-1	NA	TRBJ1-2
CSARDSGQPQHF	TGCAGTGCTAGAGATTCTGGACAGCCCCAGCATTTT	NA	TRBV20-1	NA	TRBJ1-5
CASSPWEETEAFF	TGTGCCAGCAGCCCTTGGGAGGAGACTGAAGCTTTCTTT	many	TRBV11-3	NA	TRBJ1-1
CASSLALRDAGELFF	TGTGCCAGCAGCTTAGCGTTACGGGACGCCGGGGAGCTGTTTTTT	many	TRBV7-8	NA	TRBJ2-2
CATSDTDNGLNTEAFF	TGTGCCACCAGTGATACGGACAATGGGCTGAACACTGAAGCTTTCTTT	many	TRBV24-1	NA	TRBJ1-1